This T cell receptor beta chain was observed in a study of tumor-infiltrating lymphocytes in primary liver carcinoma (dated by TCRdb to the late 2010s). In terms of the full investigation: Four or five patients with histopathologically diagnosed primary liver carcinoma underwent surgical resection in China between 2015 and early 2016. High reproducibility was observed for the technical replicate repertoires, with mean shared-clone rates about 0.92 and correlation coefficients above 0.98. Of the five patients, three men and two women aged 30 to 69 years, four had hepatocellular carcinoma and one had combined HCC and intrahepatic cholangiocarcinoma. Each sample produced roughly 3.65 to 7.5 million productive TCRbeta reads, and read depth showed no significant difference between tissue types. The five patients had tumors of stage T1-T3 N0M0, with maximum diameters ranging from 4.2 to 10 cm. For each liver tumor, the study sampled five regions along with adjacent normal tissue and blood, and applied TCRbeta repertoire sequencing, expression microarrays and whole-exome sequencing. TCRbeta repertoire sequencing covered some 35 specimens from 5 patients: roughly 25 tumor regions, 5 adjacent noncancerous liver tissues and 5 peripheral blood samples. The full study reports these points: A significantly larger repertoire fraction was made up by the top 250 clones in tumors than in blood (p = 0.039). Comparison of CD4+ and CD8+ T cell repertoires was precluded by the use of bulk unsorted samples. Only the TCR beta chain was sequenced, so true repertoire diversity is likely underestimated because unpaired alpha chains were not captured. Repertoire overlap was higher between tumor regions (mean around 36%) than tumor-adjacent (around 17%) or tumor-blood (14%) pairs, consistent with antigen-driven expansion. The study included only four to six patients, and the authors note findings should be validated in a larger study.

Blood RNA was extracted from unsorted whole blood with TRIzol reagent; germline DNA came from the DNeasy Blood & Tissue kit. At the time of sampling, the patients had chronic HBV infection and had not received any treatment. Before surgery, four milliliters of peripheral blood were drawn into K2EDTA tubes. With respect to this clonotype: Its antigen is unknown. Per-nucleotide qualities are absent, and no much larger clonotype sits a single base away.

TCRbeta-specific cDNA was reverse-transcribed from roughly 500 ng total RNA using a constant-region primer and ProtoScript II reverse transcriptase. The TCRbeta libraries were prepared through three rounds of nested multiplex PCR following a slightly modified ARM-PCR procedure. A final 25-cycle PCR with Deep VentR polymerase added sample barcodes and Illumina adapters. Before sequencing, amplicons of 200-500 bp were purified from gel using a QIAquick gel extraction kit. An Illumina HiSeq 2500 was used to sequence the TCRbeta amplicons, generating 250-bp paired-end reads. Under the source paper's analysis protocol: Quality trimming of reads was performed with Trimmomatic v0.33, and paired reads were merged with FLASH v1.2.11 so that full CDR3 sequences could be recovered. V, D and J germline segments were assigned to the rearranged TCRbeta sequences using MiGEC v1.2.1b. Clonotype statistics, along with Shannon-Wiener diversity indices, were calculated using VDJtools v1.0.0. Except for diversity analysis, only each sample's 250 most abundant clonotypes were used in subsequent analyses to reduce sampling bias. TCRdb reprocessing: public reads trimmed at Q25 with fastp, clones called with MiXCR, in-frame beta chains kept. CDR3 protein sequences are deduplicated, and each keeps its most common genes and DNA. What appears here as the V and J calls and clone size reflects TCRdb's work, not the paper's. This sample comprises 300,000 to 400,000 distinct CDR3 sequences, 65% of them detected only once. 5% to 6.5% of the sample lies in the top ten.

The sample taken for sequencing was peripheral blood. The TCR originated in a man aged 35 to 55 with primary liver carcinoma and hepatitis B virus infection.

CDR3 reads: CASTIWGGSQETQYF. The DNA is TGCGCCAGCACCATCTGGGGGGGGTCACAAGAGACCCAGTACTTC. The rearrangement joined TRBV5-1 to TRBJ2-5; 7 central bases correspond to TRBD2. From the cysteine through the phenylalanine, the CDR3 covers 15 amino acids. The only DNA kept is the CDR3, 45 bases in frame from the first base. Trimming removed 6 bases from V and 2 bases from J; the gene matches leave 10 bases unexplained. According to the germline V gene, CDR1 reads SGHRS and CDR2 reads YFSETQ. Extended through the reference TRBV5-1 and TRBJ2-5 proteins, this CDR3 yields the full variable domain: KAGVTQTPRYLIKTRGQQVTLSCSPISGHRSVSWYQQTPGQGLQFLFEYFSETQRNKGNFPGRFSGRQFSNSRSEMNVSTLELGDSALYLCASTIWGGSQETQYFGPGTRLLVL.